This T cell receptor beta chain was retrieved from a study of cytomegalovirus exposure and HLA in healthy donors. Overall study findings and caveats: Specificity of three CMV-associated chains for CMV antigens was verified in vitro.

Sequenced by immunoSEQ multiplex PCR; TCRdb stores in-frame clones only, minus some. The sample yields fewer than 60,000 clones, 94% seen once. The CDR3 contains 18 residues. V shed 1 base, J shed 4 bases, and the junction held 13 bases outside the gene matches. CDR1 and CDR2 (germline): SGHDN, FVKESK. This clone was seen once. The antigen is not known. J is TRBJ2-1 and V is TRBV14, with 7 bases matching TRBD2. The sequencing sample was made of PBMCs. This TCR was sampled from a woman under 30 in good health and CMV-seropositive. The DNA for the CDR3 is TGTGCCAGCAGCCAAGGGGGAATAGCGGGCCCCAATTACAATGAGCAGTTCTTC. Protein: CASSQGGIAGPNYNEQFF. Looking up the rest from reference TRBV14 and TRBJ2-1 gives the full variable domain: EAGVTQFPSHSVIEKGQTVTLRCDPISGHDNLYWYRRVMGKEIKFLLHFVKESKQDESGMPNNRFLAERTGGTYSTLKVQPAELEDSGVYFCASSQGGIAGPNYNEQFFGPGTRLTVL.